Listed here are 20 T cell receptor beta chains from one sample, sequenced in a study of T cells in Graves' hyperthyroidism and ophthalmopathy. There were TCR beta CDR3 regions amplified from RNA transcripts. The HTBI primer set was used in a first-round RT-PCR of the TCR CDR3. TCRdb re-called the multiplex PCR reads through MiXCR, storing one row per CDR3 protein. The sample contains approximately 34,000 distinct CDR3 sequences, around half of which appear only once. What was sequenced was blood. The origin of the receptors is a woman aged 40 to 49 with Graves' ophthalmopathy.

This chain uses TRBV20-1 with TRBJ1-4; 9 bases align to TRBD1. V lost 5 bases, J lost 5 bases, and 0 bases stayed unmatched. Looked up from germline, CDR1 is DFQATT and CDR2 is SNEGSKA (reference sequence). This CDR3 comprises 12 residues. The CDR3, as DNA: TGCAGTGCTGGGACAGGGAATGAAAAACTGTTTTTT. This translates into CSAGTGNEKLFF.

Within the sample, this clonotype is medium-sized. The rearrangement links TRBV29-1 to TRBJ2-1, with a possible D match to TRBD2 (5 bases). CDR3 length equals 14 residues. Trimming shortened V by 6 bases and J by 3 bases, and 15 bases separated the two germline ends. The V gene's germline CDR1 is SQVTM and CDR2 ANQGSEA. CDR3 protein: CSVGTSGSYNEQFF. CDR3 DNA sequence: TGCAGCGTCGGCACGAGTGGGAGCTACAATGAGCAGTTCTTC.

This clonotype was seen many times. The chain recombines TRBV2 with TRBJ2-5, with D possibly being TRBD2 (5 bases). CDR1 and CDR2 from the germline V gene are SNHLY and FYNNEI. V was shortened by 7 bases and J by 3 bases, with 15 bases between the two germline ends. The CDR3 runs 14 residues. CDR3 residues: CASTGGGWEETQYF. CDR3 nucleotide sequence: TGTGCCAGCACCGGAGGTGGGTGGGAAGAGACCCAGTACTTC.

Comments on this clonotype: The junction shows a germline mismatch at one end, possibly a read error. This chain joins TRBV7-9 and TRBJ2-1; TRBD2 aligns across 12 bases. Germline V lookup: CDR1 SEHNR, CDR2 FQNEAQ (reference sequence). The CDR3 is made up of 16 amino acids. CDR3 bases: TGTGCCAGCAGCCCCCCGGGACTAGCGGGTGGGGATGAGAAGTTCTTC. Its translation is CASSPPGLAGGDEKFF.

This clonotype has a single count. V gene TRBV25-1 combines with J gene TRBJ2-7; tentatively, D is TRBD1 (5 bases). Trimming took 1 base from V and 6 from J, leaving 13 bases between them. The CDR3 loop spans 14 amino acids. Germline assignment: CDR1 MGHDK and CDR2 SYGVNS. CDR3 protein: CASSESGLGLEQYF. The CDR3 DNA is TGTGCCAGCAGTGAATCCGGGCTGGGGCTCGAGCAGTACTTC.

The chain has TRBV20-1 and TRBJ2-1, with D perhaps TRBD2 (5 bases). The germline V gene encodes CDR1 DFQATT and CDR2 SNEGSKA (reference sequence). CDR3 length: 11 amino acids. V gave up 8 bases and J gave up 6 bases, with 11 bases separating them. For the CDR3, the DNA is TGCAGTCGGGCCCGGGGCAATGAGCAGTTCTTC. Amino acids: CSRARGNEQFF.

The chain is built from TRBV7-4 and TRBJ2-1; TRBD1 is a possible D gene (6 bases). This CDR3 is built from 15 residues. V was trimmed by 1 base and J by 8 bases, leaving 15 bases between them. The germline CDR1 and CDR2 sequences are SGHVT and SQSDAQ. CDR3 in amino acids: CASSLEGVAGDEQFF. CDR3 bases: TGTGCCAGCAGCTTAGAGGGGGTTGCTGGGGATGAGCAGTTCTTC.

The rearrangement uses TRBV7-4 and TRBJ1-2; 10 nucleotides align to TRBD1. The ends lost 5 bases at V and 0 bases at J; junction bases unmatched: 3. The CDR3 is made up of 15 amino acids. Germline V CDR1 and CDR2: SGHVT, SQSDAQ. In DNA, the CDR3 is TGTGCCAGCAGCACCGGGACAGGGGCTAACTATGGCTACACCTTC. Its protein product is CASSTGTGANYGYTF.

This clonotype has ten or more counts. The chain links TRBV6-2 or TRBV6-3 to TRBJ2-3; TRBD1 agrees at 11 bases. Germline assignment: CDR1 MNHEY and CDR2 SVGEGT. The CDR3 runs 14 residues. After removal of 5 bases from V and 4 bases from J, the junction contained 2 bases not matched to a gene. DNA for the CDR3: TGTGCCAGCAGTGGACAGGGGGCAGCAGATACGCAGTATTTT. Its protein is CASSGQGAADTQYF.

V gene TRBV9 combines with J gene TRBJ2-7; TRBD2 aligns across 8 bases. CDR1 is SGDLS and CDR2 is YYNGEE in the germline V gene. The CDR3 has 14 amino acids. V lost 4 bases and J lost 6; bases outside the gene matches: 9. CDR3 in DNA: TGTGCCAGCAGCCCACGGGAGGGCCAGGGCGAGCAGTACTTC. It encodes CASSPREGQGEQYF.

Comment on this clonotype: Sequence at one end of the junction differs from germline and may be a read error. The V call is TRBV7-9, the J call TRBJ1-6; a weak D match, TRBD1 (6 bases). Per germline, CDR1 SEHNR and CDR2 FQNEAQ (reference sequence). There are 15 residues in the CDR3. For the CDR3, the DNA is TGTGCCAGCATCTTAACGACTAGGGGGGATTCACCCCTCCACTTC. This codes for CASILTTRGDSPLHF.

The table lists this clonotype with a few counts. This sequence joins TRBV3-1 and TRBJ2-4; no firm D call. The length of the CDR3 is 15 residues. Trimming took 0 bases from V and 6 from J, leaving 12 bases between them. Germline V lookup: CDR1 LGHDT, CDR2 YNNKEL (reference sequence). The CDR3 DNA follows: TGTGCCAGCAGCCAAGATTCAGATACGAGAAACATTCAGTACTTC. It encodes CASSQDSDTRNIQYF.

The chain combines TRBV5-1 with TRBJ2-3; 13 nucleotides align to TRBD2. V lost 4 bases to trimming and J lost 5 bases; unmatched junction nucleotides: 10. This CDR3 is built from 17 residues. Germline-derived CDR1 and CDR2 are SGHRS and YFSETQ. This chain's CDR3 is CASSPRLAGGRGDTQYF. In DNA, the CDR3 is TGCGCCAGCAGCCCCAGACTAGCGGGGGGCCGGGGAGATACGCAGTATTTT.

The CDR3 is CASSQTDSGNTIYF. The CDR3 bases are TGCGCCAGCAGTCAGACGGACTCTGGAAACACCATATATTTT. V and J are TRBV5-1 and TRBJ1-3, with no clear D. CDR1 and CDR2 (germline): SGHRS, YFSETQ. The CDR3 is made up of 14 amino acids. Deletions cut 5 bases from V and 0 bases from J, with 9 bases between.

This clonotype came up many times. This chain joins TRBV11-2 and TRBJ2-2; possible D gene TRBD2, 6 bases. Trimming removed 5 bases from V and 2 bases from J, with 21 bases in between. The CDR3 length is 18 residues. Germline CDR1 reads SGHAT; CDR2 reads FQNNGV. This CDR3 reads CASSARNGTDENTGELFF. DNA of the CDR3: TGTGCCAGCAGCGCACGAAACGGGACTGACGAAAACACCGGGGAGCTGTTTTTT.

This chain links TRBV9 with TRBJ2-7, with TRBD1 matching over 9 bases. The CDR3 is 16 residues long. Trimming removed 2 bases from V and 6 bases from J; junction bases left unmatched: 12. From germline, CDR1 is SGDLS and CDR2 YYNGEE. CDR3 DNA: TGTGCCAGCAGCGTCTATCCGGGACAGGGAATTGGCGAGCAGTACTTC. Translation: CASSVYPGQGIGEQYF.

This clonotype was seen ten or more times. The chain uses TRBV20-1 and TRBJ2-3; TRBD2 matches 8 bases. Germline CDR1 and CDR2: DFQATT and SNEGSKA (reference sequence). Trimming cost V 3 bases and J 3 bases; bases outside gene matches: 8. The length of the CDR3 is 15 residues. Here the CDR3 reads CSASNGGGGTDTQYF. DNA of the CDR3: TGCAGTGCTAGTAACGGGGGGGGAGGGACAGATACGCAGTATTTT.

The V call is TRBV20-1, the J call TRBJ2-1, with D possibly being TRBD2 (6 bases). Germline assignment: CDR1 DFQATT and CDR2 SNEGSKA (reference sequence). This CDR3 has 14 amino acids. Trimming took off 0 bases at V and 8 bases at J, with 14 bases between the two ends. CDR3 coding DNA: TGCAGTGCTAGAGATTCCCAGGGAGGCGATGAGCAGTTCTTC. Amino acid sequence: CSARDSQGGDEQFF.

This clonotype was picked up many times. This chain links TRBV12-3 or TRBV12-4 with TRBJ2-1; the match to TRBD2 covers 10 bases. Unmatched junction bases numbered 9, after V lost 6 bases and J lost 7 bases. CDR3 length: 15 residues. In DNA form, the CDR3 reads TGTGCCAGCAGGAACGGACTAGCGGTGGGGAATGAGCAGTTCTTC. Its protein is CASRNGLAVGNEQFF.

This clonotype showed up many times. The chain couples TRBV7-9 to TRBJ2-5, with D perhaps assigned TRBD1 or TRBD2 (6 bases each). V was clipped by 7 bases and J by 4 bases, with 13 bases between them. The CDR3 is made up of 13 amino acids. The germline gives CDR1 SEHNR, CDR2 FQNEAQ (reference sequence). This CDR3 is CASTTRGAETQYF. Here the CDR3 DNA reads TGTGCCAGCACCACGAGGGGGGCAGAGACCCAGTACTTC.